These 8 T cell receptor beta chains were all obtained from the same sample, sequenced in a study of blood T cell repertoires in COVID-19. Produced via immunoSEQ multiplex PCR; TCRdb's table is partial and in-frame only. The top ten clones hold under 2% of a sample with approximately 200,000 clones, about 87% of them seen once. Sequencing used peripheral blood. The receptors derive from a man between 65 and 85 years old with acute or convalescent COVID-19.

The V gene is TRBV10-3, the J gene TRBJ2-1, with TRBD2 matching over 9 bases. Germline loops: CDR1 ENHRY, CDR2 SYGVKD. CDR3 length equals 17 residues. The J segment lost 6 bases and the V segment lost 10 bases, leaving 19 bases of the junction unmatched. The CDR3 DNA is TGTGCCACAAACCGACTGGTGGCGGGAGGGAAAGCCAATGAGCAGTTCTTC. It yields the protein CATNRLVAGGKANEQFF.

The genes are TRBV15 and TRBJ2-1; 14 bases map to TRBD2. Trimming cost V 5 bases and J 8 bases; bases outside gene matches: 14. CDR3 length equals 18 residues. Germline V CDR1 and CDR2: LNHNV, YYDKDF (reference sequence). CDR3 loop: CATSGTTGTSGSGDEQFF. CDR3 coding DNA: TGTGCCACCAGCGGAACAACCGGGACTAGCGGGAGTGGGGATGAGCAGTTCTTC.

The genes are TRBV5-6 and TRBJ2-2; 8 nucleotides line up with TRBD2. J gave up 1 base and V 2 bases, and 4 bases lay outside the gene matches. The CDR3 has 16 amino acids. CDR1 is SGHDT, CDR2 YYEEEE, per germline. The CDR3 nucleotides read TGTGCCAGCAGCTTCAACGGGAGGGAGAACACCGGGGAGCTGTTTTTT. Translation: CASSFNGRENTGELFF.

The CDR3 sequence: CASSVGGQNNEQFF. The CDR3 region has the DNA TGTGCCAGCAGCGTAGGGGGACAGAACAATGAGCAGTTCTTC. This chain connects TRBV9 to TRBJ2-1, with 7 positions matching TRBD1. CDR3 length: 14 residues. CDR1 and CDR2 from the germline V gene are SGDLS and YYNGEE. V dropped 0 bases and J dropped 5; count of bases not matched to a gene: 2.

The rearrangement uses TRBV5-1 and TRBJ2-3; 13 nucleotides line up with TRBD2. The V and J ends lost 4 bases and 6 bases, in that order; junction bases with no gene match: 5. Germline CDR1 SGHRS, CDR2 YFSETQ. This CDR3 comprises 15 residues. CDR3 loop: CASSTLAGGPDTQYF. The CDR3, as DNA: TGCGCCAGCAGCACACTAGCGGGAGGGCCGGATACGCAGTATTTT.

This clone has just one count. The V and J genes are TRBV5-1 and TRBJ2-3; tentative D call: TRBD2 (5 bases). CDR3 length equals 15 residues. The germline CDR1 and CDR2 sequences are SGHRS and YFSETQ. V shed 2 bases and J shed 0 bases, with 10 bases lying between them. In DNA form, the CDR3 reads TGCGCCAGCAGCTTTGGGATAGCGAGCACAGATACGCAGTATTTT. Translation gives CASSFGIASTDTQYF.

The rearrangement uses TRBV20-1 and TRBJ2-3; D may be TRBD2 (5 bases). The CDR3 runs 14 residues. V lost 3 bases, J lost 6 bases, and 16 bases lay in between. The germline CDR1 and CDR2 sequences are DFQATT and SNEGSKA (reference sequence). This CDR3 is CSASPGSPVDTQYF. CDR3 DNA sequence: TGCAGTGCTAGTCCGGGATCCCCGGTTGATACGCAGTATTTT.

V is TRBV7-3 and J is TRBJ2-5, with D unresolved. The V end lost 2 bases, the J end lost 1 base, and 5 bases lay between the germline ends. The CDR3 runs 13 residues. CDR1 SGHTA and CDR2 FQGTGA come from the germline V gene. Here the CDR3 reads CASSLSPQETQYF. For the CDR3, the DNA is TGTGCCAGCAGCTTATCTCCCCAAGAGACCCAGTACTTC.